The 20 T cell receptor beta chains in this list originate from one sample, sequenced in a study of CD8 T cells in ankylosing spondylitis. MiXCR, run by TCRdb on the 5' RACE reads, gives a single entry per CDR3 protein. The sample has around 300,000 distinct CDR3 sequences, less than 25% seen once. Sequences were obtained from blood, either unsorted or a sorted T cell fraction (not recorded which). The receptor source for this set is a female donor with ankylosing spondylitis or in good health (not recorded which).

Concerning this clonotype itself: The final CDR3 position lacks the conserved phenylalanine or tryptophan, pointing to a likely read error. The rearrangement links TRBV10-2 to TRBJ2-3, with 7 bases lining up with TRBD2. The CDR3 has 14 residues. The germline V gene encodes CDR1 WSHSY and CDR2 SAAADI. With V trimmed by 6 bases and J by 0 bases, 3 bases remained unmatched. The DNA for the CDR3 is TGCGCCAGCAGGAGCGGGATTAGCACAGATACGCAGTATTTA. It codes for CASRSGISTDTQYL.

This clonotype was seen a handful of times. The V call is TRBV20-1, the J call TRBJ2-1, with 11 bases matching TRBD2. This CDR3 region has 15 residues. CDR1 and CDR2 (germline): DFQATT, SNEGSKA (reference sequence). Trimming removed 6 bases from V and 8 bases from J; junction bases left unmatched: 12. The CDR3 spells CSATLLAGAAYEQFF. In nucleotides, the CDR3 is TGCAGTGCAACCCTACTAGCGGGAGCAGCTTATGAGCAGTTCTTC.

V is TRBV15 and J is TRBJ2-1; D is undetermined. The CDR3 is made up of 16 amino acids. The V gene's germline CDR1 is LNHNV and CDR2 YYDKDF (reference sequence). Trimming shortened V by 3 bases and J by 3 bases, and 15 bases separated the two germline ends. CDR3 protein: CATSRGFLEIYNEQFF. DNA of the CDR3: TGTGCCACCAGCAGGGGTTTCCTGGAGATCTACAATGAGCAGTTCTTC.

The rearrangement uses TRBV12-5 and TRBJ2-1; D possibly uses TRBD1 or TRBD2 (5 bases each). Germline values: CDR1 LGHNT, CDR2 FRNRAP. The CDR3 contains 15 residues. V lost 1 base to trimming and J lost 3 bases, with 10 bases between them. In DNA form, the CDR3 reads TGTGCTAGTGGTTTGGGGGACCCCTACTACAATGAGCAGTTCTTC. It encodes CASGLGDPYYNEQFF.

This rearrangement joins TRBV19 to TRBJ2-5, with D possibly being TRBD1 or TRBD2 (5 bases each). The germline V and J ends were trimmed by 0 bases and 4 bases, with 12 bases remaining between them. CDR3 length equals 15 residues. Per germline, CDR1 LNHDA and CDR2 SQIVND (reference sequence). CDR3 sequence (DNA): TGTGCCAGTAGTATAGAGAGGGGCCGGGGAGAGACCCAGTACTTC. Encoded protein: CASSIERGRGETQYF.

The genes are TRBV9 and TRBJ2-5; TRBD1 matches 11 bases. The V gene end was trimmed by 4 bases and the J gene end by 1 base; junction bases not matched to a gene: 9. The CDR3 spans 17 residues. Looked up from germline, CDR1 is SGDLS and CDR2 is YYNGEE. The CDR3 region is CASSPETGTGGQETQYF. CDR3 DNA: TGTGCCAGCAGCCCCGAGACCGGGACAGGGGGCCAAGAGACCCAGTACTTC. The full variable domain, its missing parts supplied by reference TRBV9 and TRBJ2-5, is DSGVTQTPKHLITATGQRVTLRCSPRSGDLSVYWYQQSLDQGLQFLIQYYNGEERAKGNILERFSAQQFPDLHSELNLSSLELGDSALYFCASSPETGTGGQETQYFGPGTRLLVL.

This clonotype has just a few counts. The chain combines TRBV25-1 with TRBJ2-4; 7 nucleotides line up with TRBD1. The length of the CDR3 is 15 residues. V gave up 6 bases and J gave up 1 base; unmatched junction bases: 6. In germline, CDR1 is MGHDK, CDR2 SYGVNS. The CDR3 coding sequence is TGTGCCAGCAGGGAGACAGGGTTGGCCAAAAACATTCAGTACTTC. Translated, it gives CASRETGLAKNIQYF.

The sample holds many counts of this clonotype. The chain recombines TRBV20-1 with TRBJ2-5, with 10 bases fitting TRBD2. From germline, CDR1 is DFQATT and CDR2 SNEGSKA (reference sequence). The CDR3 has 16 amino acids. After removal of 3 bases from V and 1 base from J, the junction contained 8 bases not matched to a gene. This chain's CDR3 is CSARRAGGPRQETQYF. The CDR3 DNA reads TGCAGTGCTAGGAGAGCGGGAGGGCCTCGCCAAGAGACCCAGTACTTC.

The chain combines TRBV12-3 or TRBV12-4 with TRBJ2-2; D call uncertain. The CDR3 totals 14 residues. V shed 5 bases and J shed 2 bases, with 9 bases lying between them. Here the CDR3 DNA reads TGTGCCAGCAGTGCTCCTTTAAACACCGGGGAGCTGTTTTTT. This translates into CASSAPLNTGELFF.

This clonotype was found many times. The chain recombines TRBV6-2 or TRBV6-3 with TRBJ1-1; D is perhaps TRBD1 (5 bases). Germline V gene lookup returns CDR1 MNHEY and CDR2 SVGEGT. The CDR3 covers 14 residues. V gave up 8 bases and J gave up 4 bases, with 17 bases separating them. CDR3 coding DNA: TGTGCCAGCGTAACCTCCGGGACCCCCACTGAAGCTTTCTTT. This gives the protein CASVTSGTPTEAFF.

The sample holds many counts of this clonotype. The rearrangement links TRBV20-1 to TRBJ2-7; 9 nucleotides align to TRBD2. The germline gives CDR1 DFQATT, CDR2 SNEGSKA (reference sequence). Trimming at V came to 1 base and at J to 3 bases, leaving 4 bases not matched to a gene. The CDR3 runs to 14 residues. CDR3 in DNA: TGCAGTGCTAGAGGACGACTAGCGGACTACGAGCAGTACTTC. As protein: CSARGRLADYEQYF.

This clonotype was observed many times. Here the CDR3 DNA reads TGCGCCAGCAAAGGAGACCAGGGCTACGAGCAGTACTTC. It yields the protein CASKGDQGYEQYF. This chain links TRBV5-1 with TRBJ2-7, with a weak D call TRBD1 (5 bases). V lost 6 bases, J lost 3 bases, and 13 bases lay in between. The CDR3 length is 13 residues. CDR1 is SGHRS, CDR2 YFSETQ, per germline.

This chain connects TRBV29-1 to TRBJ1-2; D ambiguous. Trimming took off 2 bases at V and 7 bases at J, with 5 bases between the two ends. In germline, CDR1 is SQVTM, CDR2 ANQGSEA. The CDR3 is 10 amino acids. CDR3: CSVETGGYTF. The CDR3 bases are TGCAGCGTTGAAACGGGTGGCTACACCTTC.

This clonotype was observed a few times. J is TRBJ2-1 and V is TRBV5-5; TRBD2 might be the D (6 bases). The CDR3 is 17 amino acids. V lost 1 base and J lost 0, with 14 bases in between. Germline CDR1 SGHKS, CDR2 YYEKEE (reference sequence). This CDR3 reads CASSLTGRGGSYNEQFF. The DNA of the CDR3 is TGTGCCAGCAGCTTGACCGGGCGGGGTGGCTCCTACAATGAGCAGTTCTTC.

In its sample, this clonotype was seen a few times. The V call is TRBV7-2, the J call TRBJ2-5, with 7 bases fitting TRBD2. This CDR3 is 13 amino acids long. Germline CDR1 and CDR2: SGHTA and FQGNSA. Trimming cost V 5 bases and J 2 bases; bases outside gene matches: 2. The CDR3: CASSTGLQETQYF. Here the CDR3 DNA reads TGTGCCAGCAGCACGGGACTACAAGAGACCCAGTACTTC.

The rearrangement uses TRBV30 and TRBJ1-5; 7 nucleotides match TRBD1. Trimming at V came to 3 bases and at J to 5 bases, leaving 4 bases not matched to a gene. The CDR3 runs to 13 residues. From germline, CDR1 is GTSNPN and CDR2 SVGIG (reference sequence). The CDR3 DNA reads TGTGCCTGGAGGGACAGGACGGATCAGCCCCAGCATTTT. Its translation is CAWRDRTDQPQHF.

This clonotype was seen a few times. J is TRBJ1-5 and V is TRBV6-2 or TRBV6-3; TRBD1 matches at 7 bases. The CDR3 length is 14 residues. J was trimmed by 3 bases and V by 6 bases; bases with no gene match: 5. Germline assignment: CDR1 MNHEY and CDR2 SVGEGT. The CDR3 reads CASSKGQHNQPQHF. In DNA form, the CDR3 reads TGTGCCAGCAGCAAGGGACAGCACAATCAGCCCCAGCATTTT.

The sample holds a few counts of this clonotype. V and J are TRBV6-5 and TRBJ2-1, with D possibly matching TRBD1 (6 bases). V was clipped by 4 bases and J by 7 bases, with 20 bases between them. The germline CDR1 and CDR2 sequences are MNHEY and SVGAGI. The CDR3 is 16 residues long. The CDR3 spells CASSSSGTMIMNEQFF. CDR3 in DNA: TGTGCCAGCAGTTCCTCAGGGACAATGATAATGAATGAGCAGTTCTTC.

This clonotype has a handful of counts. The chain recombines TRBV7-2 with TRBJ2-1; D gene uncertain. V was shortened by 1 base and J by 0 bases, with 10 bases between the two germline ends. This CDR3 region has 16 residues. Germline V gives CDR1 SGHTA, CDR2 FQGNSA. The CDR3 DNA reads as TGTGCCAGCAGCTTAGTTGTGTGGGGCTCCTACAATGAGCAGTTCTTC. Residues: CASSLVVWGSYNEQFF.

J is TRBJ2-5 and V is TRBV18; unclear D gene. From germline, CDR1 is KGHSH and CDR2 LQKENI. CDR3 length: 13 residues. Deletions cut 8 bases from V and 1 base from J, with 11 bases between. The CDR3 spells CASSPLGQETQYF. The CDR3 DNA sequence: TGTGCCAGCAGCCCCCTTGGCCAAGAGACCCAGTACTTC.